The sequence of this T cell receptor (beta chain) was determined in a study of T cells in Graves' hyperthyroidism and ophthalmopathy. With regard to this clonotype: This could be a read error, since a much larger clone is one nucleotide away.

The investigators amplified TCR beta CDR3 regions from RNA transcripts. The HTBI set primed first-round TCR CDR3 RT-PCR. From the multiplex PCR reads, TCRdb called clonotypes with MiXCR, one entry per CDR3 protein. The repertoire has hundreds of thousands of distinct CDR3 sequences, approximately 13% of them found once; the top ten carry under 7%. Trimming left V 6 bases short and J 4 bases short, with 7 bases between. CDR3 length equals 12 residues. The germline V gene encodes CDR1 MNHNS and CDR2 SASEGT. The sequence came from a woman in her 30s with Graves' hyperthyroidism that later progressed to Graves' ophthalmopathy. The chain links TRBV6-1 to TRBJ2-1; TRBD1 might be the D (5 bases). The material sequenced was blood. CDR3 sequence: CASRRQYNEQFF. The DNA for the CDR3 is TGTGCCAGCAGGAGACAGTACAATGAGCAGTTCTTC.